This is a list of T cell receptor beta chains from one sample in a study of T cells in narcolepsy. Sequencing was performed with immunoSEQ multiplex PCR; in TCRdb, only in-frame clones are kept and a portion is missing. The repertoire consists of tens of thousands of clones, with around 87% occurring once and the leading ten covering roughly 0.79%. The sequenced sample was CD45RA- memory CD4+ T cells from PBMCs. Receptor source: a human donor with narcolepsy. Both conserved end residues are part of each CDR3. A D gene is named only where the DNA matches it firmly. Expanded clones get a size class; other rows say once, few or many, or leave the size out.

v_gene	abundance	j_gene	d_gene	CDR3nt	CDR3aa
TRBV7-2	once	TRBJ2-7	-	TGTGCCAGCAGCTTAGATCCAGGGGCGACTAGGGAGCAGTACTTC	CASSLDPGATREQYF
TRBV10-3	-	TRBJ1-5	-	TGTGCCATCAGTGAGTATGATGTGGGCCAGCCCCAGCATTTT	CAISEYDVGQPQHF
TRBV15	-	TRBJ1-2	TRBD1	TGTGCCACCAGCAGCTTCCGGGACAGGGGGTTTTACAACTATGGCTACGCCTTC	CATSSFRDRGFYNYGYAF
TRBV12-1	-	TRBJ2-7	-	TGTGCCAGCAGCTTTACGGGGTTGACCTACGAGCAGTACTTC	CASSFTGLTYEQYF
TRBV28	-	TRBJ2-7	TRBD2	TGTGCCAGCATCGCGGGGGGGACACAATCCTACGAGCAGTACTTC	CASIAGGTQSYEQYF
TRBV2	-	TRBJ1-2	-	TGTGCCAGCAGGGTAAGACGGCTCTATGGCTACACCTTC	CASRVRRLYGYTF
TRBV2	-	TRBJ1-2	-	TGTGCCAGCAGTGAAGTCCCCTCCGGCAGGGGAACTCTTGGCTACACCTTC	CASSEVPSGRGTLGYTF
TRBV19	-	TRBJ1-1	-	TGTGCCAGTAGTATATTCGTCAGGGAGACTGAAGCTTTCTTT	CASSIFVRETEAFF
TRBV7-9	-	TRBJ2-7	-	TGTGCCAGCAGCTTCGGACTGGCGGGGAGCTCCTACGAGCAGTACTTC	CASSFGLAGSSYEQYF
TRBV11-1	few	TRBJ2-1	-	TGTGCCAGCAGCCCCCGTCAGAATGAGCAGTTCTTC	CASSPRQNEQFF
TRBV7-9	-	TRBJ2-2	TRBD1	TGTGCCAGCAGCTCCGGGACAGACACCGGGGAGCTGTTTTTT	CASSSGTDTGELFF
TRBV5-1	-	TRBJ2-7	-	TGCGCCAGCAGCTTTGAGGGGCTCCAGCGAGAGCAGTACTTC	CASSFEGLQREQYF
TRBV6-1	-	TRBJ2-5	-	TGTGCCAGCAGTGAAGTCAGGGGAGGGGCCCAGTACTTC	CASSEVRGGAQYF
TRBV6-1	-	TRBJ1-5	-	TGTGCCAGCGGCACGAGGGTGTGGGGCAATCAGCCCCAGCATTTT	CASGTRVWGNQPQHF
TRBV4-2	-	TRBJ1-1	-	TGTGCCAGCAGCCAAGATCTAGGGATCGGGAGGACTGAAGCTTTCTTT	CASSQDLGIGRTEAFF
TRBV6-1	-	TRBJ2-2	-	TGTGCCAGCCGCCGCGGGTTGGGCACCGGGGAGCTGTTTTTT	CASRRGLGTGELFF
TRBV28	-	TRBJ2-7	TRBD2	TGTGCCAGCAGACTGACTAGCGGAACTTATTACGAGCAGTACTTC	CASRLTSGTYYEQYF
TRBV7-2	-	TRBJ1-5	TRBD1	TGTGCCAGCAGCGCGGGACAGGGGGGAGGACAGCCCCAGCATTTT	CASSAGQGGGQPQHF
TRBV7-9	-	TRBJ1-2	-	TGTGCCAGCAGCTTAGAGGGGGTCTCTCGGTATGGCTACACCTTC	CASSLEGVSRYGYTF
TRBV7-2	-	TRBJ1-2	-	TGTGCCAGCAGCCCCACCAGGACACATGGCTACACCTTC	CASSPTRTHGYTF
TRBV19	-	TRBJ1-6	TRBD1	TGTGCCAGTAAGGGGGACAGGGTTTCACCCCTCCACTTT	CASKGDRVSPLHF
TRBV20-1	-	TRBJ1-1	-	TGCAGTGCTCATAGTAGGACTGAAGCTTTCTTT	CSAHSRTEAFF
TRBV4-3	-	TRBJ1-1	TRBD1	TGCGCCAGCAGCCAGACAGGGGGAGGGGCTGAAGCTTTCTTT	CASSQTGGGAEAFF
TRBV7-8	-	TRBJ2-1	TRBD2	TGTGCCAGCAGTACTAGCGGGGGTGAGCAGTTCTTC	CASSTSGGEQFF
TRBV30	once	TRBJ2-7	TRBD1	TGTGCCTGGAGTATCACAGGGGGGAACGAGCAGTACTTC	CAWSITGGNEQYF
TRBV7-3	-	TRBJ1-2	-	TGTGCCAGCAGCCTCGGAGGGGGCTATGGCTACACCTTC	CASSLGGGYGYTF
TRBV14	-	TRBJ2-5	-	TGTGCCAGCAGCCAAGTTTCGGGTCTCCGAGAGACCCAGTACTTC	CASSQVSGLRETQYF
TRBV5-1	few	TRBJ1-5	-	TGCGCCAGCAGCCCACTAGACCGGGACGGCGAATGGCCCCAGCATTTT	CASSPLDRDGEWPQHF
TRBV29-1	-	TRBJ2-7	-	TGCAGCGTTGAAGATCCGGCAGGGGTCTACGAGCAGTACTTC	CSVEDPAGVYEQYF
TRBV28	-	TRBJ2-7	-	TGTGCCAGCAGTTCACCGGGACGGGGGTCCCCCGAGCAGTACTTC	CASSSPGRGSPEQYF
TRBV2	-	TRBJ2-7	-	TGTGCCAGCAGAACCGGGGGCTACGAGCAGTACTTC	CASRTGGYEQYF
TRBV5-6	-	TRBJ2-1	TRBD1	TGTGCCAGCAGCCCCCGACAGGGGACGTACAATGAGCAGTTCTTC	CASSPRQGTYNEQFF
TRBV19	-	TRBJ1-5	-	TGTGCCAGTAGTAACCTAATTAGCAATCAGCCCCAGCATTTT	CASSNLISNQPQHF
TRBV27	-	TRBJ1-2	TRBD1	TGTGCCAGCAGGGGACTAGGGACAGGGGGTAACTATGGCTACACCTTC	CASRGLGTGGNYGYTF
TRBV21-1	-	TRBJ2-1	-	TGTGCCGGCTCTAGCCCGGGACTAGCGGGTAATGAGCAGTTCTTC	CAGSSPGLAGNEQFF
TRBV5-6	-	TRBJ2-5	TRBD2	TGTGCCAGCATCGGGGGGGTCAGAGAGGAGACCCAGTACTTC	CASIGGVREETQYF
TRBV15	-	TRBJ2-3	TRBD2	TGTGCCACCCTCTTAGCGGGAGGGTACACAGATACGCAGTATTTT	CATLLAGGYTDTQYF
TRBV7-2	few	TRBJ1-3	TRBD1	TGTGCCAGCAGCCACAGACAGGGGAAAGGAAACACCATATATTTT	CASSHRQGKGNTIYF
TRBV28	-	TRBJ2-5	-	TGTGCCAGCAGTTCCCCCTTAGGGGGGCAAGAGACCCAGTACTTC	CASSSPLGGQETQYF
TRBV7-2	-	TRBJ2-5	TRBD1	TGTGCCAGCAGCTTAATACAGGGGAGGACCCAGTACTTC	CASSLIQGRTQYF
TRBV5-1	-	TRBJ1-4	-	TGCGCCAGCAGCTCGGGAGGGTCTAATGAAAAACTGTTTTTT	CASSSGGSNEKLFF
TRBV4-3	-	TRBJ2-7	-	TGCGCCAGCAGCCAAGATCGGGCTAGAGGAGGGTACGAGCAGTACTTC	CASSQDRARGGYEQYF
TRBV5-8	-	TRBJ2-1	-	TGTGCCAGCAGCTTGGGTTTAGTGGCTGGGGAGCAGTTCTTC	CASSLGLVAGEQFF
TRBV28	-	TRBJ1-3	-	TGTGCCAGCAGCCCCGCAGGCACTGGAAACACCATATATTTT	CASSPAGTGNTIYF
TRBV7-8	once	TRBJ2-5	-	TGTGCCAGCAGCCCCCGGTGGCTGTGGGAGACCCAGTACTTC	CASSPRWLWETQYF
TRBV28	-	TRBJ2-7	-	TGTGCCAGCAGACCGACAGGATCCTACGAGCAGTACTTC	CASRPTGSYEQYF
TRBV4-2	-	TRBJ2-1	-	TGTGCCAGCAGCCAACTGGGGCGCTACCAGAGGGATGAGCAGTTCTTC	CASSQLGRYQRDEQFF
TRBV11-3	-	TRBJ2-3	-	TGTGCCAGCGGCCAGGGCAAGGGCACAGATACGCAGTATTTT	CASGQGKGTDTQYF
TRBV14	-	TRBJ2-5	TRBD2	TGTGCCAGCAGCATAGCGCCTCTGCGGGGGGTCGAAGAGACCCAGTACTTC	CASSIAPLRGVEETQYF
TRBV4-3	-	TRBJ1-1	-	TGCGCCAGCAGCCAAGATGGGTACACTGAAGCTTTCTTT	CASSQDGYTEAFF
TRBV27	-	TRBJ1-5	-	TGTGCCAGCAGTTTAAGAGGACAGAGGGTGGCCGGGACATTGGGGAATCAGCCCCAGCATTTT	CASSLRGQRVAGTLGNQPQHF
TRBV11-2	-	TRBJ2-1	TRBD2	TGCGCCAGCAGCCTATCCCGGGAGGGTAGGCAGTTCTTC	CASSLSREGRQFF
TRBV29-1	-	TRBJ2-3	TRBD2	TGCAGCGTCTCTAAAGCGGGAGGAACCACAGATACGCAGTATTTT	CSVSKAGGTTDTQYF